Each of the 7 T cell receptor beta chains below was sequenced from the same sample in a study of blood T cell repertoires in COVID-19. Some clones are missing from TCRdb's copy, which holds only in-frame ones; the method was immunoSEQ multiplex PCR. The repertoire consists of around 190,000 clones, with more than 75% occurring once and the leading ten covering approximately 4.4%. The sequencing sample was made of peripheral blood. The receptors here all came from a human donor in a cohort sampled during active COVID-19.

The chain has TRBV7-2 and TRBJ2-1; D gene ambiguous. This CDR3 is built from 11 residues. V was pared by 10 bases and J by 3 bases, with 7 bases between. The germline CDR1 and CDR2 sequences are SGHTA and FQGNSA. The CDR3 DNA is TGTGCCACCACTGACTACAATGAGCAGTTCTTC. It is translated as CATTDYNEQFF. The full variable domain, in which reference TRBV7-2 and TRBJ2-1 provide the parts outside the CDR3, is GAGVSQSPSNKVTEKGKDVELRCDPISGHTALYWYRQSLGQGLEFLIYFQGNSAPDKSGLPSDRFSAERTGGSVSTLTIQRTQQEDSAVYLCATTDYNEQFFGPGTRLTVL.

This chain links TRBV10-3 with TRBJ2-7; 7 positions agree with TRBD1. The CDR3 totals 14 residues. Trimming took 8 bases from V and 0 from J; bases not matched to a gene: 7. Per the germline V gene, CDR1 is ENHRY and CDR2 is SYGVKD. The CDR3 is CAIRGQESSYEQYF. In nucleotides, the CDR3 is TGTGCCATCCGCGGACAGGAGAGCTCCTACGAGCAGTACTTC.

The V gene is TRBV9, the J gene TRBJ2-3; TRBD2 might be the D (7 bases). There are 17 residues in the CDR3. Germline assignment: CDR1 SGDLS and CDR2 YYNGEE. Deletions cut 4 bases from V and 1 base from J, with 19 bases between. Here the CDR3 reads CASSPGGWGTRTDTQYF. The CDR3 DNA sequence: TGTGCCAGCAGCCCGGGGGGCTGGGGGACCCGCACAGATACGCAGTATTTT.

Notes on this clone: The sample carries other DNA sequences with the same CDR3. The J gene is TRBJ2-5, the V gene TRBV9; the match to TRBD2 covers 11 bases. The CDR3 totals 16 residues. Germline V CDR1 and CDR2: SGDLS, YYNGEE. V lost 0 bases, J lost 2 bases, and 3 bases stayed unmatched. The CDR3 region is CASSVGLAGGQETQYF. CDR3 nucleotide sequence: TGTGCCAGCAGCGTAGGGCTAGCGGGGGGTCAAGAGACCCAGTACTTC. Variable domain in full (rest from reference TRBV9 and TRBJ2-5): DSGVTQTPKHLITATGQRVTLRCSPRSGDLSVYWYQQSLDQGLQFLIQYYNGEERAKGNILERFSAQQFPDLHSELNLSSLELGDSALYFCASSVGLAGGQETQYFGPGTRLLVL.

The rearrangement joins TRBV2 to TRBJ2-7, with 7 bases matching TRBD1. V lost 5 bases to trimming and J lost 4 bases; unmatched junction nucleotides: 8. Per the germline V gene, CDR1 is SNHLY and CDR2 is FYNNEI. The CDR3 sequence is 14 residues long. CDR3 amino acids: CASSPGQVMYEQYF. In DNA form, the CDR3 reads TGTGCCAGCAGTCCAGGACAGGTGATGTACGAGCAGTACTTC. Filled out from reference TRBV2 and TRBJ2-7, the complete variable domain reads EPEVTQTPSHQVTQMGQEVILRCVPISNHLYFYWYRQILGQKVEFLVSFYNNEISEKSEIFDDQFSVERPDGSNFTLKIRSTKLEDSAMYFCASSPGQVMYEQYFGPGTRLTVT.

The chain links TRBV5-6 to TRBJ2-7; 8 nucleotides agree with TRBD1. The CDR3 is 14 amino acids. Trimming removed 3 bases from V and 6 bases from J; junction bases left unmatched: 8. Germline CDR1 reads SGHDT; CDR2 reads YYEEEE. The CDR3 bases are TGTGCCAGCAGCTGGGGACAGGAGAATACCGAGCAGTACTTC. Protein product: CASSWGQENTEQYF.

V is TRBV29-1 and J is TRBJ2-5, with D possibly matching TRBD1 (5 bases). Germline CDR1 is SQVTM and CDR2 is ANQGSEA. V dropped 4 bases and J dropped 1 base, with 7 bases sitting between them. There are 12 residues in the CDR3. This CDR3 reads CSVVRVQETQYF. CDR3 nucleotides: TGCAGCGTTGTCAGGGTCCAAGAGACCCAGTACTTC.